The rows below give T cell receptor beta chains drawn from one sample of a study of cytomegalovirus exposure and HLA in healthy donors. Only in-frame clones appear in the TCRdb table, and some are missing; sequencing was by immunoSEQ multiplex PCR. The table has around 190,000 clones, around 84% seen once. Sequenced: PBMCs. Source of these receptors: a woman aged 18-29 years in good health and CMV-seronegative. CDR3s include the opening cysteine and the closing phenylalanine or tryptophan. The D gene is left open where the match is weak. Some rows have no size entry. The others give once, few or many, or a class for an expanded clone.

J	D	V	size	DNA	CDR3
TRBJ2-7	TRBD1	TRBV30	.	TGTGCCTGGAGTAGAGGGACAGGGGACGAGCAGTACTTC	CAWSRGTGDEQYF
TRBJ2-1	TRBD2	TRBV11-1	.	TGTGCCAGCAGCCCAGGACTAGCTCGAGGGGATGAGCAGTTCTTC	CASSPGLARGDEQFF
TRBJ1-6	.	TRBV5-4	.	TGTGCCAGCAGCTTTGGTGGGCAGGGTGATTCACCCCTCCACTTT	CASSFGGQGDSPLHF
TRBJ2-1	TRBD2	TRBV9	few	TGTGCCAGCAGCGCCGGACTAGGGAGCTCCTACAATGAGCAGTTCTTC	CASSAGLGSSYNEQFF
TRBJ2-7	TRBD2	TRBV6-5	.	TGTGCCAGCAGGTCCTTGGCGGGAGGGCCCTACGAGCAGTACTTC	CASRSLAGGPYEQYF
TRBJ2-5	.	TRBV25-1	.	TGTGCCAGCAGTGAACTACGGTTCTGGTACTTC	CASSELRFWYF
TRBJ2-7	TRBD1	TRBV7-9	.	TGTGCCACCCTAGGACTCCGGGACAGGGTCTCCTACGAGCAGTACTTC	CATLGLRDRVSYEQYF
TRBJ2-3	TRBD2	TRBV6-4	.	TGTGCCACTCCGGTGCGGGGGGACACAGATACGCAGTATTTT	CATPVRGDTDTQYF
TRBJ2-1	.	TRBV6-5	.	TGTGCCAGCAGTCTGGAGAATGAGCAGTTCTTC	CASSLENEQFF
TRBJ2-6	.	TRBV19	once	TGTGCCAGTAGCCGCCCGGGGGCTGGGGCCAACGTCCTGACTTTC	CASSRPGAGANVLTF
TRBJ1-1	TRBD1	TRBV28	.	TGTGCCAGCAGGCCGACAGGGGGCACTGAAGCTTTCTTT	CASRPTGGTEAFF
TRBJ2-7	TRBD2	TRBV11-3	.	TGTGCCAGCAGCTTAGCCCCCCCAGGTAGCGGGCTCCGCTACGAGCAGTACTTC	CASSLAPPGSGLRYEQYF
TRBJ2-2	.	TRBV4-1	.	TGCGCCAGCAGGGAGACCGGGGAGCTGTTTTTT	CASRETGELFF
TRBJ2-5	TRBD2	TRBV7-2	.	TGTGCCAGCAGCTCGGTTATCCTAGCGGGGGGGCCGGAGACCCAGTACTTC	CASSSVILAGGPETQYF
TRBJ2-2	TRBD2	TRBV4-1	.	TGCGCCAGCAGCCAATCACTACTAGCGGGGAGGCTTGGCAGCACCGGGGAGCTGTTTTTT	CASSQSLLAGRLGSTGELFF
TRBJ2-5	TRBD2	TRBV4-1	.	TGCGCCAGCAGCCAAGACGAGGGACTAGCGCAAGAGACCCAGTACTTC	CASSQDEGLAQETQYF
TRBJ2-5	.	TRBV4-2	.	TGTGCCAGCAGCCAAGAACGGACTCCCGGGGAGACCCAGTACTTC	CASSQERTPGETQYF
TRBJ2-1	TRBD2	TRBV25-1	.	TGTGCCAGCAGTCGACTAGCGGGGGGCGGTGAGCAGTTCTTC	CASSRLAGGGEQFF
TRBJ1-6	.	TRBV19	.	TGTGCCAGTAGTACCCCCCGCACAAGCTCCTATAATTCACCCCTCCACTTT	CASSTPRTSSYNSPLHF
TRBJ2-1	.	TRBV2	.	TGTGCCAGCATGGGGGGCGGGGGTAGCTCCTACAATGAGCAGTTCTTC	CASMGGGGSSYNEQFF
TRBJ2-3	.	TRBV30	.	TGTGCCTGGAGTCGAGGGCTTCCGACCCAGTATTTT	CAWSRGLPTQYF
TRBJ2-7	.	TRBV7-5	.	TGTGTCAGAAGCCGGGGATGTGGCTGCGAGCAGTACTTC	CVRSRGCGCEQYF
TRBJ2-1	.	TRBV11-3	.	TGTGCCAGCAGCTCAGGGATAGGAGGGGTTACCTACAATGAGCAGTTCTTC	CASSSGIGGVTYNEQFF
TRBJ1-2	TRBD1	TRBV7-8	few	TGTGCCAGCAGCTTAGTTTTCCAGGGGGCAGGCTATGGCTACACCTTC	CASSLVFQGAGYGYTF
TRBJ1-6	.	TRBV7-9	.	TGTGCCAGCAGCTTAGGGGCGGACATGGGCCATTCACCCCTCCACTTT	CASSLGADMGHSPLHF
TRBJ1-3	TRBD1	TRBV2	.	TGTGCCAGCAGTTCAGGGGGAGCTGGAAACACCATATATTTT	CASSSGGAGNTIYF
TRBJ2-2	TRBD2	TRBV5-6	.	TGTGCCAGCAGCCTTGGACTAGCGGGAGGGAACACCGGGGAGCTGTTTTTT	CASSLGLAGGNTGELFF
TRBJ2-6	.	TRBV5-1	.	TGCGCCAGCAGCTTGCAAATCTCTGGGGCCAACGTCCTGACTTTC	CASSLQISGANVLTF
TRBJ2-1	.	TRBV5-1	.	TGCGCCAGCAGCTTGTACGCAGGGAGGTTCAACAATGAGCAGTTCTTC	CASSLYAGRFNNEQFF
TRBJ1-3	.	TRBV30	.	TGTGCCTGGAGTGTACGGGGAAACACCATATATTTT	CAWSVRGNTIYF
TRBJ1-5	.	TRBV7-2	.	TGTGCCAGCAGCTTAGAACTCCGCCAGCCCCAGCATTTT	CASSLELRQPQHF
TRBJ2-5	TRBD2	TRBV11-3	.	TGTGCCAGCAGACGACCAGCGGGGGGGGAGACCCAGTACTTC	CASRRPAGGETQYF
TRBJ2-6	TRBD1	TRBV7-2	once	TGTGCCAGCAGCCAGGGACAGGGGCTCACTGGGGCCAACGTCCTGACTTTC	CASSQGQGLTGANVLTF
TRBJ2-3	TRBD1	TRBV7-9	once	TGTGCCAGCAGCTTAGCTGGAAGGGGGCCAGATACGCAGTATTTT	CASSLAGRGPDTQYF
TRBJ2-2	TRBD2	TRBV30	.	TGTGCCTGGAGTGTGGGACTATCGAACACCGGGGAGCTGTTTTTT	CAWSVGLSNTGELFF
TRBJ1-2	.	TRBV30	.	TGTGCCTGGAGTGTAGGGCAGGGCCGAAGCCGCTACACCTTC	CAWSVGQGRSRYTF
TRBJ1-2	TRBD1	TRBV7-2	.	TGTGCCAGCAGCTTAGCCCCGGGACAGATTTATGGCTACACCTTC	CASSLAPGQIYGYTF
TRBJ2-3	TRBD2	TRBV10-3	.	TGTGCCATCAGTGAGCCGACGGGGGGGAGCACAGATACGCAGTATTTT	CAISEPTGGSTDTQYF
TRBJ1-5	TRBD1	TRBV15	once	TGTGCCACCAGCCCCAGATTCCTTTCCGGGACAGGGGGCAACAATCAGCCCCAGCATTTT	CATSPRFLSGTGGNNQPQHF
TRBJ2-7	.	TRBV6-1	.	TGTGCCAGCCGAGATCAGGGGACTATGTCCTACGAGCAGTACTTC	CASRDQGTMSYEQYF
TRBJ2-7	TRBD1	TRBV5-4	.	TGTGCCAGCAGCGAAACAGGGGTCGAGCAGTACTTC	CASSETGVEQYF
TRBJ2-3	TRBD2	TRBV18	.	TGTGCCAGCTCACGGACTAGCGGCTCAGATACGCAGTATTTT	CASSRTSGSDTQYF
TRBJ1-5	.	TRBV29-1	.	TGCAGCGCCGCTGCGGATGGCAATCAGCCCCAGCATTTT	CSAAADGNQPQHF
TRBJ2-1	TRBD2	TRBV6-1	.	TGTGCCAGCAGTGATAGGGGTAGCGGGACCCAGTTCTTC	CASSDRGSGTQFF
TRBJ1-1	.	TRBV5-6	.	TGTGCCAGCAGCATAACAGGGATCACTGAAGCTTTCTTT	CASSITGITEAFF
TRBJ2-3	.	TRBV7-2	once	TGTGCCAGCAGGGCTGGGCCTTTCTCCACAGATACGCAGTATTTT	CASRAGPFSTDTQYF
TRBJ2-5	TRBD2	TRBV5-1	.	TGCGCCAGCAGCCTGTGGACTAGCGGGAAGGAGACCCAGTACTTC	CASSLWTSGKETQYF
TRBJ1-2	.	TRBV4-3	.	TGCGCCAGCAGCCAAGAGGTTTCCAGGGCGGCCTATGGCTACACCTTC	CASSQEVSRAAYGYTF
TRBJ2-3	TRBD2	TRBV7-2	.	TGTGCCAGCACCCTTAGCGGGGGCCCAGGGGATACGCAGTATTTT	CASTLSGGPGDTQYF
TRBJ2-5	TRBD2	TRBV7-9	.	TGTTCCAGCAGCCGCACAGGGGCGGGGGGGGAGACCCAGTACTTC	CSSSRTGAGGETQYF
TRBJ2-3	.	TRBV5-6	once	TGTGCCAGCAGCTCCCTTACTATGGTGTCGGATACGCAGTATTTT	CASSSLTMVSDTQYF
TRBJ1-4	.	TRBV6-4	.	TGTGCCAGCATAGGGTTGAGGGCGAGGGTGGGAAAACTGTTTTTT	CASIGLRARVGKLFF
TRBJ2-3	.	TRBV28	.	TGTGCCAGCACCTGGGCCCCGGGGGTCGCAGATACGCAGTATTTT	CASTWAPGVADTQYF
TRBJ1-1	.	TRBV4-1	few	TGCGCCAGCAGCCAGGCCCCCACGAACACTGAAGCTTTCTTT	CASSQAPTNTEAFF
TRBJ1-6	.	TRBV27	.	TGTGCCAGCACCCTTCGGGGGGGTAGGAGGCCTAATTCACCCCTCCACTTT	CASTLRGGRRPNSPLHF
TRBJ1-1	.	TRBV5-6	.	TGTGCCAGCAGCTTGGCGACAATAAACACTGAAGCTTTCTTT	CASSLATINTEAFF
TRBJ1-6	.	TRBV5-1	.	TGCGCCAGCAGCCTTGGTGCCAGCTCCTATAATTCACCCCTCCACTTT	CASSLGASSYNSPLHF
TRBJ1-1	TRBD1	TRBV25-1	once	TGTGCCAGCAGTTCTCTTGGGACAGCGAACACTGAAGCTTTCTTT	CASSSLGTANTEAFF